What follows are 4 T cell receptor beta chains derived from one specimen sequenced in a study of OX40 agonist ivuxolimab in advanced cancers. Some clones are missing from TCRdb's copy, which holds only in-frame ones; the method was immunoSEQ multiplex PCR. The table lists 43,000 or so clones, around 89% of them singletons. Here the sequenced sample was CD4+ or CD8+ T cells sorted from blood, taken in a trial of the OX40 agonist ivuxolimab. All receptors come from an adult with an advanced solid tumor such as melanoma, head and neck, liver or kidney cancer.

The chain links TRBV7-9 to TRBJ2-7, with 7 bases identical to TRBD2. Germline CDR1 SEHNR, CDR2 FQNEAQ (reference sequence). The CDR3 is 15 amino acids. J gave up 5 bases and V 5 bases, and 12 bases lay outside the gene matches. This CDR3 reads CASSLFAGGTDEQYF. The DNA of the CDR3 is TGTGCCAGCAGCCTTTTTGCCGGGGGGACCGACGAGCAGTACTTC. The variable domain in full, completed from reference TRBV7-9 and TRBJ2-7, reads DTGVSQNPRHKITKRGQNVTFRCDPISEHNRLYWYRQTLGQGPEFLTYFQNEAQLEKSRLLSDRFSAERPKGSFSTLEIQRTEQGDSAMYLCASSLFAGGTDEQYFGPGTRLTVT.

For the CDR3, the DNA is TGTGCCATCAGTGATCTGGGTACGGATACGCAGTATTTT. It specifies CAISDLGTDTQYF. The V and J genes are TRBV10-3 and TRBJ2-3; D is unclear. The CDR3 sequence is 13 residues long. From germline, CDR1 is ENHRY and CDR2 SYGVKD. The V end was cut by 3 bases, the J end by 6 bases, with 10 bases between.

V gene TRBV5-1 combines with J gene TRBJ1-1; the D is unclear. V was trimmed by 4 bases and J by 1 base, leaving 14 bases between them. The CDR3 runs to 15 residues. Germline lookup yields CDR1 SGHRS and CDR2 YFSETQ. CDR3 region: CASSPSGWANTEAFF. CDR3 sequence (DNA): TGCGCCAGCAGCCCATCTGGGTGGGCGAACACTGAAGCTTTCTTT.

CDR3 in amino acids: CASSPGTGFAGELFF. Here the CDR3 DNA reads TGCGCCAGCAGCCCAGGGACAGGGTTCGCCGGGGAGCTGTTTTTT. The chain uses TRBV5-1 and TRBJ2-2; 9 bases map to TRBD1. CDR1 and CDR2 from the germline V gene are SGHRS and YFSETQ. V was pared by 4 bases and J by 6 bases, with 7 bases of the junction left unmatched. The length of the CDR3 is 15 residues.